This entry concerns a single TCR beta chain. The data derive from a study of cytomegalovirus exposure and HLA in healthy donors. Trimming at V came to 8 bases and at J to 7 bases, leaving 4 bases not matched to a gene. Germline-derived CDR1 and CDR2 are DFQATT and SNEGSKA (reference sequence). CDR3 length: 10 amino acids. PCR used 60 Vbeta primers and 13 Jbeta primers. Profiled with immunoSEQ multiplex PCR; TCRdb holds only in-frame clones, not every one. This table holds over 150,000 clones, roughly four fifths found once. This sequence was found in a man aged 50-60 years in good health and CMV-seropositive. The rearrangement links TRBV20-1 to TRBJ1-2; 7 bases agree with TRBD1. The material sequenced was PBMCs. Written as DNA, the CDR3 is TGCAGTCACAGGGGACCTGGCTACACCTTC. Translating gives CSHRGPGYTF.